This T cell receptor beta chain was identified during a study of Ad26.COV2.S vaccination and SARS-CoV-2 variants. Study-wide background: Within the COV1001 Ad26.COV2.S trial arm, the donor was enrolled. Donor got 5x10^10 or 1x10^11 viral particles of Ad26.COV2.S.

TCRdb's table, derived via immunoSEQ multiplex PCR, lists solely in-frame clones and lacks some. The table records about 500,000 clones, about nine tenths of them present only once. Germline V gene sequence: CDR1 LNHNV, CDR2 YYDKDF (reference sequence). The CDR3 spans 15 residues. V dropped 0 bases and J dropped 5 bases, with 10 bases sitting between them. Specified treatment: some 20 received Ad26.COV2.S at low or high dose, single or two shots; 5 received placebo; per-sample allocation not given. Sampling happened 63 days after the first vaccine or placebo injection. Based in Boston, the donor was an adult of 18-55 years. Study-wide results and limits: Individuals receiving vaccine had higher spike-specific TCR breadth than placebo recipients did.

On this clone itself: The antigen is not known.

The chain recombines TRBV15 with TRBJ1-4; perhaps TRBD1 as D (6 bases). The sequencing here drew on peripheral blood, taken in a trial of Ad26.COV2.S vaccine versus placebo. The receptor comes from a person aged 18-65 years who received the Ad26.COV2.S COVID-19 vaccine or a placebo. The CDR3 loop reads CATSRDSTGNEKLFF. DNA of the CDR3: TGTGCCACCAGCAGAGATAGTACAGGGAATGAAAAACTGTTTTTT. The variable domain in full, with the rest retrieved from reference TRBV15 and TRBJ1-4, is DAMVIQNPRYQVTQFGKPVTLSCSQTLNHNVMYWYQQKSSQAPKLLFHYYDKDFNNEADTPDNFQSRRPNTSFCFLDIRSPGLGDTAMYLCATSRDSTGNEKLFFGSGTQLSVL.